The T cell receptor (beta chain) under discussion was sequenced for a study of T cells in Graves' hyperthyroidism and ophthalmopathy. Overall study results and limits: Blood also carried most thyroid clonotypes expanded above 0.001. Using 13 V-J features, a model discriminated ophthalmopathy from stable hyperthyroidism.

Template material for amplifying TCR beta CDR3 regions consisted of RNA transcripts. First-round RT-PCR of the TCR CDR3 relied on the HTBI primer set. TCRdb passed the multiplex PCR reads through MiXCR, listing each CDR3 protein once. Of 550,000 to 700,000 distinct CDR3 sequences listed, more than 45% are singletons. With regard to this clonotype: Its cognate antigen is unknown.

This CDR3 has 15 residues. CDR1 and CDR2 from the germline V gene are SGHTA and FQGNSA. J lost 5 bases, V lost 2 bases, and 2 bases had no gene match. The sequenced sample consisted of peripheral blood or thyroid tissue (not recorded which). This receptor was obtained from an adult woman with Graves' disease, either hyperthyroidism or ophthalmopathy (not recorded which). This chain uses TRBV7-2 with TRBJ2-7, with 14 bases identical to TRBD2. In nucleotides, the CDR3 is TGTGCCAGCAGCTTACGACTAGCGGGAGGGGACGAGCAGTACTTC. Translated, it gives CASSLRLAGGDEQYF.